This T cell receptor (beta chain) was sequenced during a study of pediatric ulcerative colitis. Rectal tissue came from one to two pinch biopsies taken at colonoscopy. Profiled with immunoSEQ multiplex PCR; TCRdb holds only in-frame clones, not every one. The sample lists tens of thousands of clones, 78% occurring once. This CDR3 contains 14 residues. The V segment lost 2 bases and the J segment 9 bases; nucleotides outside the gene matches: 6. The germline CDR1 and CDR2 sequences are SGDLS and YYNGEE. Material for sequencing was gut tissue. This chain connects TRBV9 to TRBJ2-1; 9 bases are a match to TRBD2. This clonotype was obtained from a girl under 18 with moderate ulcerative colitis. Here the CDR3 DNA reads TGTGCCAGCAGCGTGGGACTAGCAGGTGGTGAGCAGTTCTTC. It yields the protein CASSVGLAGGEQFF. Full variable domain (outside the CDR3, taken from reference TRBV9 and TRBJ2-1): DSGVTQTPKHLITATGQRVTLRCSPRSGDLSVYWYQQSLDQGLQFLIQYYNGEERAKGNILERFSAQQFPDLHSELNLSSLELGDSALYFCASSVGLAGGEQFFGPGTRLTVL.